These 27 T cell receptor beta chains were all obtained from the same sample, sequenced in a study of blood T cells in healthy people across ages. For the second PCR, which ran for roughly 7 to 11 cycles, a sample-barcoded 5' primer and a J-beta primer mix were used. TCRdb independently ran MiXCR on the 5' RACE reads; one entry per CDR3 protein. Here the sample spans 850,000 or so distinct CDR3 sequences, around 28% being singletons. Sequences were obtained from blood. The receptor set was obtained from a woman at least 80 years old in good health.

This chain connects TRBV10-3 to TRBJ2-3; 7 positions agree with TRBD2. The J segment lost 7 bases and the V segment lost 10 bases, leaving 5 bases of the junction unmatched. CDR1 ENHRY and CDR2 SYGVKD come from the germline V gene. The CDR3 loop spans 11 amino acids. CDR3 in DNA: TGTGCCACCCGGGGGGAAAATACGCAGTATTTT. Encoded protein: CATRGENTQYF.

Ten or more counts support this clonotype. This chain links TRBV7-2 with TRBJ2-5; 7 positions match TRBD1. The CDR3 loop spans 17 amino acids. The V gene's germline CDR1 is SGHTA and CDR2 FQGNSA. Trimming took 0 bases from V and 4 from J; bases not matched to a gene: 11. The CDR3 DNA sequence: TGTGCCAGCAGCTTAGCTTACGTAAGGGGGCTCTCAGAGACCCAGTACTTC. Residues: CASSLAYVRGLSETQYF.

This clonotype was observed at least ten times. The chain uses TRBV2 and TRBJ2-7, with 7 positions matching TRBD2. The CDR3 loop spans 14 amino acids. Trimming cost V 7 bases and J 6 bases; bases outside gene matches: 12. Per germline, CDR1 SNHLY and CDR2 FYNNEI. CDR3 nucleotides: TGTGCCAGCACGCTTCAGAGTGGGGGGGGCGAGCAGTACTTC. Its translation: CASTLQSGGGEQYF.

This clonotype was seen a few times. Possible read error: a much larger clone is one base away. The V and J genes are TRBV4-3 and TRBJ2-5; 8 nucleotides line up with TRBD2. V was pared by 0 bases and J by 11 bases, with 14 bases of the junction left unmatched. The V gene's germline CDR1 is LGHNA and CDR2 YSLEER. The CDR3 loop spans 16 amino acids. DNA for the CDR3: TGCGCCAGCAGCCAAGATCCGGGGGGGGCCTACAATGAGCAGTACTTC. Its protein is CASSQDPGGAYNEQYF.

Written as DNA, the CDR3 is TGCAGTGCTTCACCACCAGGGCAGGGTAATTTTGCCACTGAAGCTTTCTTT. It translates to CSASPPGQGNFATEAFF. J is TRBJ1-1 and V is TRBV20-1; D perhaps matches TRBD1 (5 bases). The CDR3 spans 17 residues. V lost 5 bases, J lost 4 bases, and 26 bases lay in between. The V gene's germline CDR1 is DFQATT and CDR2 SNEGSKA (reference sequence).

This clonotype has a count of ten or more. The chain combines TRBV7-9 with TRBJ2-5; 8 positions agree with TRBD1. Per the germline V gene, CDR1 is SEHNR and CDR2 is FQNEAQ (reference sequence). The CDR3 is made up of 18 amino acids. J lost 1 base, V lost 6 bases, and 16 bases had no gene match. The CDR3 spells CASRTGQGLGARQETQYF. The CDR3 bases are TGTGCCAGCAGGACTGGACAGGGTTTAGGGGCTCGCCAAGAGACCCAGTACTTC.

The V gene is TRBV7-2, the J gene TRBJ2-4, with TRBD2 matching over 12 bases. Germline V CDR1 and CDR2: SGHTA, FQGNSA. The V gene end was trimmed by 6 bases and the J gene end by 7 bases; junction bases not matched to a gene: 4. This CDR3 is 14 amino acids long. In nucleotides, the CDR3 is TGTGCCAGCAGGGCTAGCGGGGGGGACAACATTCAGTACTTC. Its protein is CASRASGGDNIQYF.

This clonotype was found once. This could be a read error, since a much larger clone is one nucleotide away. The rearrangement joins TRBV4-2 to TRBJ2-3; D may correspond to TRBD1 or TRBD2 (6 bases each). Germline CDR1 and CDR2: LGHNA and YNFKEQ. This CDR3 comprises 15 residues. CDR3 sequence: CASSQDTSGADMQYF. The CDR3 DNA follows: TGTGCCAGCAGCCAAGATACTTCGGGGGCAGATATGCAGTATTTT.

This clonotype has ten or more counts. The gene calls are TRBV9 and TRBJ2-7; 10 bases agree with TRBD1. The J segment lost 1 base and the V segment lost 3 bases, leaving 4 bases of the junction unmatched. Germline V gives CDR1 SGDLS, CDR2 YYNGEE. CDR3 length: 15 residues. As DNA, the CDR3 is TGTGCCAGCAGCGCGGGACAGGGGTCTTCCTACGAGCAGTACTTC. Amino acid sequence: CASSAGQGSSYEQYF.

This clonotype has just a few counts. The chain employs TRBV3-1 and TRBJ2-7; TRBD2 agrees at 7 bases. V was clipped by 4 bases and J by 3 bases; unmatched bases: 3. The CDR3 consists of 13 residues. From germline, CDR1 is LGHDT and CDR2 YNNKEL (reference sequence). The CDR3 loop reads CASSRGGYYEQYF. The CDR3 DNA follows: TGTGCCAGCAGCCGGGGGGGTTACTACGAGCAGTACTTC.

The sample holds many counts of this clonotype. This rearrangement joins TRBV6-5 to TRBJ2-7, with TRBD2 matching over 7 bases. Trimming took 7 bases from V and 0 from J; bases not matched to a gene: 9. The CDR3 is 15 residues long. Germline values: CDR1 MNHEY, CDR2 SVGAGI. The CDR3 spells CASTPGLPYSYEQYF. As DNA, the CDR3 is TGTGCCAGCACCCCGGGACTACCTTACTCCTACGAGCAGTACTTC.

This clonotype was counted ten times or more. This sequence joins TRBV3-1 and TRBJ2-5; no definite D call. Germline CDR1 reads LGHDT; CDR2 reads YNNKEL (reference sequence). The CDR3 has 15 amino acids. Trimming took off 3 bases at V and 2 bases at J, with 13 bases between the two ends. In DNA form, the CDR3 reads TGTGCCAGCAGCCAGCCTTTCAAAGCACAAGAGACCCAGTACTTC. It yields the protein CASSQPFKAQETQYF.

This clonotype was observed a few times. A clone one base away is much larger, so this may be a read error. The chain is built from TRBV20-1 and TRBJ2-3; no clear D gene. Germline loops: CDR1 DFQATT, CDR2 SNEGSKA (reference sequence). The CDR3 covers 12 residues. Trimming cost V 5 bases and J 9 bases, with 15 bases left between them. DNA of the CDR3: TGCAGTGCTCCTCGACGGTCCATGACGCAGTATTTT. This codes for CSAPRRSMTQYF.

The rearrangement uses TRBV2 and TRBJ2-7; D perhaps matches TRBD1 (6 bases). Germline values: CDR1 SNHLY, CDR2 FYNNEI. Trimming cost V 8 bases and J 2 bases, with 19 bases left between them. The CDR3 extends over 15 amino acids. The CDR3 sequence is CASRDIVGTPYEQYF. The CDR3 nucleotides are TGTGCCAGCCGGGACATTGTTGGGACCCCCTACGAGCAGTACTTC.

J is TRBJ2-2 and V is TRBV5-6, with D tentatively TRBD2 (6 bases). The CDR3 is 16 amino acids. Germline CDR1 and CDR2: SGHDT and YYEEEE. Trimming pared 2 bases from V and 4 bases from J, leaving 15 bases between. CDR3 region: CASSFGGIHLTGELFF. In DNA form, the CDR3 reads TGTGCCAGCAGCTTTGGCGGGATCCACCTCACCGGGGAGCTGTTTTTT.

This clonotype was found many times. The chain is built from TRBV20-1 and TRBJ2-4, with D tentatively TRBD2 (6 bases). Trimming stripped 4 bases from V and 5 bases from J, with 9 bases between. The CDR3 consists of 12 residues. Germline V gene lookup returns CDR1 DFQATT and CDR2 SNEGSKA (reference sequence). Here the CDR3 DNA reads TGCAGTGCTACGGACTACGAAAACATTCAGTACTTC. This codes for CSATDYENIQYF.

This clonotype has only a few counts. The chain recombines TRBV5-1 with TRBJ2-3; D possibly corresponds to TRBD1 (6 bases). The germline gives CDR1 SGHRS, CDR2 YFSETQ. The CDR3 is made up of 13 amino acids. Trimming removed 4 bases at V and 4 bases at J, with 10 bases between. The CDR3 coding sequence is TGCGCCAGCAGCCGGGACAACGCAGATACGCAGTATTTT. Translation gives CASSRDNADTQYF.

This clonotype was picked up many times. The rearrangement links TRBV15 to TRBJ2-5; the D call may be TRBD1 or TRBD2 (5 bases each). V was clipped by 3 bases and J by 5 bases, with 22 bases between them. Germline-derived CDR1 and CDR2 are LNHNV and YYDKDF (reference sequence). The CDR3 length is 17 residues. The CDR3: CATSSGDIQWGLETQYF. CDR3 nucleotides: TGTGCCACCAGCAGTGGGGATATACAGTGGGGGTTGGAGACCCAGTACTTC.

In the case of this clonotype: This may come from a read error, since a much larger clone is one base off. The CDR3 DNA reads as TGTGCCTGGAGTGGGAGGACAGGGTGGGCTGAGCAGTTCTTC. Amino acids: CAWSGRTGWAEQFF. The chain uses TRBV30 and TRBJ2-1; TRBD1 agrees at 8 bases. V lost 1 base and J lost 9; bases outside the gene matches: 8. The germline V gene encodes CDR1 GTSNPN and CDR2 SVGIG (reference sequence). This CDR3 has 14 residues.

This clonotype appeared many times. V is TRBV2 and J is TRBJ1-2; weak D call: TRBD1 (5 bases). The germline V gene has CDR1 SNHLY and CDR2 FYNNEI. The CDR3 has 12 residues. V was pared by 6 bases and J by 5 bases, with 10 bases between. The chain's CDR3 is CASSRDRYGYTF. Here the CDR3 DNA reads TGTGCCAGCAGCCGGGACCGATATGGCTACACCTTC.

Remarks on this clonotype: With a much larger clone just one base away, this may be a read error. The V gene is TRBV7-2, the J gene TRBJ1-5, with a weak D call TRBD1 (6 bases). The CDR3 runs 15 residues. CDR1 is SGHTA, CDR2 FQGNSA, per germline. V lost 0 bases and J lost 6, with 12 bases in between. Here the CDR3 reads CASSLAGGAGQPQHF. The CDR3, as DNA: TGTGCCAGCAGCTTAGCCGGGGGCGCGGGTCAGCCCCAGCATTTT. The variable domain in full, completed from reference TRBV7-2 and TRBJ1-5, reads GAGVSQSPSNKVTEKGKDVELRCDPISGHTALYWYRQSLGQGLEFLIYFQGNSAPDKSGLPSDRFSAERTGGSVSTLTIQRTQQEDSAVYLCASSLAGGAGQPQHFGDGTRLSIL.

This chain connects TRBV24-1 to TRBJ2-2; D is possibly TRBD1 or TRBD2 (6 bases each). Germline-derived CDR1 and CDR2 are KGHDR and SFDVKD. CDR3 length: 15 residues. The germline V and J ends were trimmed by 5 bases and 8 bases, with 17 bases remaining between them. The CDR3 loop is CATSVWGAGTGELFF. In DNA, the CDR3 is TGTGCCACCAGTGTTTGGGGGGCCGGGACAGGGGAGCTGTTTTTT.

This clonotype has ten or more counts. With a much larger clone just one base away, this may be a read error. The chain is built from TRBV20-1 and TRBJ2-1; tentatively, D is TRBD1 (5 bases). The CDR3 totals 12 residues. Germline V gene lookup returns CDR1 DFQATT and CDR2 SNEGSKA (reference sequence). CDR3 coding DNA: TGCAGGGCCCCGTCGATGGCAGGGGAGCAGTTCTTC. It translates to CRAPSMAGEQFF.

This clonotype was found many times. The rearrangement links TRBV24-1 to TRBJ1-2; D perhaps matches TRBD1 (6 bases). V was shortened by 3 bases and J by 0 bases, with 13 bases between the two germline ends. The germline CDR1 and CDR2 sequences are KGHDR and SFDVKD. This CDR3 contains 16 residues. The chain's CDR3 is CATSDPGTPTNYGYTF. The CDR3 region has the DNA TGTGCCACCAGTGATCCGGGGACACCTACTAACTATGGCTACACCTTC.

In DNA, the CDR3 is TGTGCCTGGAGTTACAGTAATTCACCCCTCCACTTT. As protein: CAWSYSNSPLHF. The chain carries TRBV30 and TRBJ1-6; D is unclear. The CDR3 has 12 residues. V lost 2 bases and J lost 6, with 5 bases in between. Germline assignment: CDR1 GTSNPN and CDR2 SVGIG (reference sequence).

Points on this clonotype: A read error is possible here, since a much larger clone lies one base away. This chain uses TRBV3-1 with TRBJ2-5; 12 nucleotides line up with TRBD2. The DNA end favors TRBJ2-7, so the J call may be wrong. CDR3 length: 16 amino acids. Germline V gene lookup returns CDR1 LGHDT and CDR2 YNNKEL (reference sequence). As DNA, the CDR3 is TGTGCCGGCAGCCCCCGGACTAGCGGGGATTATCACGAGCAGTACTTC. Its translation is CAGSPRTSGDYHEQYF.

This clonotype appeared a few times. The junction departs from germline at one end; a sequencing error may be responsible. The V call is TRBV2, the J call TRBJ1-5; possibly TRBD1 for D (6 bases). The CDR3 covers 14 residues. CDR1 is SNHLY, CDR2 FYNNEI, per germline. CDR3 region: CASREETGLRPQHF. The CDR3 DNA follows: TGTGCCAGCAGGGAAGAGACAGGCCTAAGGCCCCAGCATTTT.